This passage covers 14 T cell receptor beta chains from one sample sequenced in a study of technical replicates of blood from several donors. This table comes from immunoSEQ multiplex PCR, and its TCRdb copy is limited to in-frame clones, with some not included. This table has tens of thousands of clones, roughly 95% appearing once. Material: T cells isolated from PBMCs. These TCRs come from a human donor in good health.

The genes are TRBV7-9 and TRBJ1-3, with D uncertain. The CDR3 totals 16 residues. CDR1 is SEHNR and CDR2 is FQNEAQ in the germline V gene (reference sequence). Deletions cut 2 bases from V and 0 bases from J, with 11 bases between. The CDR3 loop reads CASSLPPDNSGNTIYF. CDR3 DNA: TGTGCCAGCAGCTTACCCCCTGACAACTCTGGAAACACCATATATTTT.

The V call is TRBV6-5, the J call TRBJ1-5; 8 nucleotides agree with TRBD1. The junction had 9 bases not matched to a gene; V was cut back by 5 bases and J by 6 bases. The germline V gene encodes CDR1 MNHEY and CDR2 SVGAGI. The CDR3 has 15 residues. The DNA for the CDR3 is TGTGCCAGCAGTCGGGACAGGTGGGAGGGTCAGCCCCAGCATTTT. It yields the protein CASSRDRWEGQPQHF.

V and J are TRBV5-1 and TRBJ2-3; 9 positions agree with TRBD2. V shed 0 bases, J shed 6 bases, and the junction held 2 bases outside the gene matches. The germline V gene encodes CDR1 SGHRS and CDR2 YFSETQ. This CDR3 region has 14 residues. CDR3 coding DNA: TGCGCCAGCAGCTTGGGACTAGCGGCGGATACGCAGTATTTT. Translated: CASSLGLAADTQYF.

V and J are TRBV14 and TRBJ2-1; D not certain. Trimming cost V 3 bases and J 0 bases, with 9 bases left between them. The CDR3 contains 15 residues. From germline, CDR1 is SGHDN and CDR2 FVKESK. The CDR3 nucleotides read TGTGCCAGCAGCCATGGAGAGAACTCCTACAATGAGCAGTTCTTC. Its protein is CASSHGENSYNEQFF.

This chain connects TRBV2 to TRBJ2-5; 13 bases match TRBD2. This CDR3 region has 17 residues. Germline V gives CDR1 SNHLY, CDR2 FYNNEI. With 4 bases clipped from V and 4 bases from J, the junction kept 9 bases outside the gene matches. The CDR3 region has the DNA TGTGCCAGCAGTGCCGGGACTAGCGGGAAGTTTGGAGAGACCCAGTACTTC. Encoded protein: CASSAGTSGKFGETQYF.

The CDR3: CASSLGAAYNEQFF. CDR3 sequence (DNA): TGTGCCAGCAGCTTAGGAGCGGCCTACAATGAGCAGTTCTTC. The chain employs TRBV7-9 and TRBJ2-1, with D possibly matching TRBD2 (5 bases). The CDR3 has 14 amino acids. In germline, CDR1 is SEHNR, CDR2 FQNEAQ (reference sequence). The ends were cut back, 1 base at V and 2 bases at J, with 6 bases in the middle.

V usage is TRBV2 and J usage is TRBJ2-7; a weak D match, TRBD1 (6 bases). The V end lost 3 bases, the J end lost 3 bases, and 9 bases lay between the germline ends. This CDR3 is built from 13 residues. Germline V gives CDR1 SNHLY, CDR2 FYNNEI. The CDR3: CASSDGRGYEQYF. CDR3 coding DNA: TGTGCCAGCAGTGACGGCAGGGGCTACGAGCAGTACTTC. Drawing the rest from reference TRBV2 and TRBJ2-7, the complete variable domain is EPEVTQTPSHQVTQMGQEVILRCVPISNHLYFYWYRQILGQKVEFLVSFYNNEISEKSEIFDDQFSVERPDGSNFTLKIRSTKLEDSAMYFCASSDGRGYEQYFGPGTRLTVT.

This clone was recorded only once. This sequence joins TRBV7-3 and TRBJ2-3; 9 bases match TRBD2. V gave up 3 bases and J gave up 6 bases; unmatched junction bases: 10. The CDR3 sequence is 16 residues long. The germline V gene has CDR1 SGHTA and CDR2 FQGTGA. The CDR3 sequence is CASSFFSAGGPDTQYF. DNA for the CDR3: TGTGCCAGCAGCTTTTTCAGCGCGGGAGGGCCGGATACGCAGTATTTT.

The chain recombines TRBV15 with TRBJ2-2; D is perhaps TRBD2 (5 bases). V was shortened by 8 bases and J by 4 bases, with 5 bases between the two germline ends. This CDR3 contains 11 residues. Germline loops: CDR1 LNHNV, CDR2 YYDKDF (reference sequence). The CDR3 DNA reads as TGTGCCACCGAGGGCACCGGGGAGCTGTTTTTT. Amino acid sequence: CATEGTGELFF.

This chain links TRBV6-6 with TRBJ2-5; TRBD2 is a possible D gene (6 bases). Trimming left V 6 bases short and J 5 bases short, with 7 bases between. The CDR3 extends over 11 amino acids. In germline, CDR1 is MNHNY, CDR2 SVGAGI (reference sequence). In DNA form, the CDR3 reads TGTGCCAGCAGCGGGAGTGAGACCCAGTACTTC. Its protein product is CASSGSETQYF.

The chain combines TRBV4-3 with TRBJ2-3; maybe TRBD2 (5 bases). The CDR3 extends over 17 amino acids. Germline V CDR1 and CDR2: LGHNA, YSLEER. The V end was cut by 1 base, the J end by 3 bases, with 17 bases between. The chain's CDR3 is CASSQGSTGMLTDTQYF. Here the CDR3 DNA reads TGCGCCAGCAGCCAAGGGTCCACCGGGATGTTAACAGATACGCAGTATTTT.

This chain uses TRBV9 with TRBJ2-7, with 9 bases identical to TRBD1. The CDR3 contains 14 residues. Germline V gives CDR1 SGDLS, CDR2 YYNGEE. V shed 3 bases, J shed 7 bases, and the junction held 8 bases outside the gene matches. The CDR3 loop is CASSAGQGIAEQYF. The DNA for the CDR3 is TGTGCCAGCAGCGCAGGACAGGGGATAGCGGAGCAGTACTTC.

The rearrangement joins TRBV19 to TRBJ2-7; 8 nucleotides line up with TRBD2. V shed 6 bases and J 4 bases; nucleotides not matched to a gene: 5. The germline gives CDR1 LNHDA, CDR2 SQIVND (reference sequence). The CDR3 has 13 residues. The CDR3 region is CASSQREQYEQYF. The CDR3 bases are TGTGCCAGTAGCCAGCGGGAGCAATACGAGCAGTACTTC.

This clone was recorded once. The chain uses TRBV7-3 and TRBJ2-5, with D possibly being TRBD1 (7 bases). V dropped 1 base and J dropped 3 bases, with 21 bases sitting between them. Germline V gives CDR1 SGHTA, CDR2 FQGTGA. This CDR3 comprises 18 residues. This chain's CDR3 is CASSLMGMWGDRKETQYF. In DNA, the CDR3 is TGTGCCAGCAGCTTAATGGGCATGTGGGGGGACAGAAAAGAGACCCAGTACTTC.